The T cell receptor (beta chain) under discussion was sequenced for a study of beta chain features in type 1 diabetes. Expressed TCRB transcripts were sequenced because the entire RNA isolate underwent reverse transcription. Profiling relied on immunoSEQ multiplex PCR, and the TCRdb table lists in-frame clones only, not all of them. This sample has 130,000 to 150,000 clones, with roughly a tenth found just once. Sorting of CD4+ naive, central memory, regulatory and stem cell-like memory cells was performed via CD45RO/CCR7/CD25/CD127/CD95/CD27. V gave up 4 bases and J gave up 5 bases; unmatched junction bases: 10. This CDR3 has 15 residues. The germline V gene has CDR1 SGHKS and CDR2 YYEKEE (reference sequence). In its sample, this clone was seen a few times. The antigen is undetermined. Whole-study results and caveats: The study found moderately but significantly shorter TCRB CDR3s in all four CD4+ subsets of Type 1 diabetes patients. The analysis here could not establish whether HLA type shapes TCRB rearrangement.

The chain combines TRBV5-5 with TRBJ2-5, with TRBD2 matching over 8 bases. This receptor was taken from a man aged 18 to 29 in good health. Source material: central memory CD4+ T cells from blood. CDR3 loop: CASSPLAGGSETQYF. The CDR3 nucleotides read TGTGCCAGCAGCCCCCTTGCGGGGGGCTCTGAGACCCAGTACTTC.